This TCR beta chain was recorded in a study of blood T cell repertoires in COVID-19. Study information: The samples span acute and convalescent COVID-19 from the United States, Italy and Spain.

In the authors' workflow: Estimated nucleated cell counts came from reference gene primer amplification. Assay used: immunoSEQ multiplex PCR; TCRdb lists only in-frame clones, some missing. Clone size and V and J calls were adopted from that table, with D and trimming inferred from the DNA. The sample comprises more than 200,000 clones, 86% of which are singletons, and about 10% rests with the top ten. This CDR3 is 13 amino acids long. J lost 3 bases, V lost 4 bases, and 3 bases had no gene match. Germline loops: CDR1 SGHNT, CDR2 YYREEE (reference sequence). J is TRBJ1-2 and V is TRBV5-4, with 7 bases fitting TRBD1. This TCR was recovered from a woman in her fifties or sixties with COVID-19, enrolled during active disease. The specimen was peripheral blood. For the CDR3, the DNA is TGTGCCAGCAGCCTCGACAGGGACTATGGCTACACCTTC. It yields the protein CASSLDRDYGYTF.